Following are 31 T cell receptor beta chains from one sample sequenced in a study of shared clonotypes between healthy human individuals. This table comes from immunoSEQ multiplex PCR, and its TCRdb copy is limited to in-frame clones, with some not included. In the table there are just over 2,000,000 clones, about 94% of which are singletons. CD45RO-negative, CCR7-selected cells formed the naive CD8 fraction, which excluded terminally differentiated effector memory CD45RA+ cells. Specimen: naive CD8+ T cells sorted from blood. The receptor source for this set is a man aged 18 to 29 in good health.

Details on this clone: The sample holds other DNA sequences that translate to the same CDR3. The rearrangement joins TRBV6-5 to TRBJ1-1; the D is unclear. Germline loops: CDR1 MNHEY, CDR2 SVGAGI. V shed 8 bases and J shed 1 base, with 5 bases lying between them. CDR3 size: 11 residues. As DNA, the CDR3 is TGTGCCAGCGGAGCGAACACTGAAGCTTTCTTT. Its translation is CASGANTEAFF.

The chain employs TRBV5-6 and TRBJ2-2, with TRBD2 matching 8 bases. The V gene end was trimmed by 3 bases and the J gene end by 4 bases; junction bases not matched to a gene: 8. The CDR3 has 16 amino acids. Germline V CDR1 and CDR2: SGHDT, YYEEEE. The CDR3 DNA follows: TGTGCCAGCAGCTCCACGACTAGCGTATTCACCGGGGAGCTGTTTTTT. This codes for CASSSTTSVFTGELFF.

The genes are TRBV11-2 and TRBJ1-1; tentatively, D is TRBD1 (5 bases). CDR1 and CDR2 from the germline V gene are SGHAT and FQNNGV. V was trimmed by 4 bases and J by 0 bases, leaving 6 bases between them. The CDR3 length is 13 residues. The CDR3 reads CASSWDLNTEAFF. In DNA form, the CDR3 reads TGTGCCAGCAGCTGGGACTTGAACACTGAAGCTTTCTTT.

Worth noting for this clone: The junction departs from germline at one end; a sequencing error may be responsible. The V and J genes are TRBV23-1 and TRBJ1-5; D perhaps matches TRBD1 (6 bases). TRBV23-1 is an ORF, and what it does is uncertain. The CDR3 has 17 amino acids. CDR3 DNA sequence: TGCGCCCGCAGGGGCCACGAGGTCTCGCCGAGGTATCAGCCCCAGCATTTT. Its translation: CARRGHEVSPRYQPQHF.

This clone appeared once. V and J are TRBV6-5 and TRBJ1-2; a possible D gene is TRBD1 (6 bases). Between the trimmed V and J ends, which lost 6 bases and 5 bases, there was a span of 13 bases. The CDR3 is made up of 13 amino acids. Germline-derived CDR1 and CDR2 are MNHEY and SVGAGI. The CDR3 protein is CASSLDSSYGYTF. CDR3 coding DNA: TGTGCCAGCAGCCTGGACAGTTCTTATGGCTACACCTTC.

V and J are TRBV5-8 and TRBJ2-7; D remains unclear. Trimming removed 4 bases at V and 4 bases at J, with 9 bases between. Germline V gives CDR1 SGHTS, CDR2 YDEGEE. This CDR3 comprises 12 residues. CDR3 in DNA: TGTGCCAGCAGCCACTGGACGTACGAGCAGTACTTC. This gives the protein CASSHWTYEQYF.

This clone was seen only once. Within the sample, other DNA sequences also encode this same CDR3. The gene calls are TRBV11-2 and TRBJ2-7; the D call may be TRBD1 or TRBD2 (5 bases each). Germline V gene lookup returns CDR1 SGHAT and CDR2 FQNNGV. The CDR3 spans 12 residues. Trimming left V 5 bases short and J 6 bases short, with 11 bases between. CDR3 in DNA: TGTGCCAGCAGCCCCGGGACCGCCGAGCAGTACTTC. It translates to CASSPGTAEQYF.

This clone was detected only once. Different DNA sequences within this sample yield the same CDR3. This chain connects TRBV7-9 to TRBJ2-7; D gene unclear. CDR3 length: 12 amino acids. The germline V gene has CDR1 SEHNR and CDR2 FQNEAQ (reference sequence). Trimming shortened V by 1 base and J by 6 bases, and 7 bases separated the two germline ends. This CDR3 is CASSLGRGEQYF. The CDR3 DNA sequence: TGTGCCAGCAGCTTAGGACGCGGCGAGCAGTACTTC.

This chain links TRBV7-2 with TRBJ2-1; perhaps TRBD2 as D (7 bases). Germline V gene sequence: CDR1 SGHTA, CDR2 FQGNSA. The CDR3 totals 16 residues. Trimming removed 5 bases at V and 7 bases at J, with 21 bases between. CDR3: CASSPLQGLGGNEQFF. Here the CDR3 DNA reads TGTGCCAGCAGCCCCCTACAGGGCCTCGGGGGGAATGAGCAGTTCTTC.

This sequence joins TRBV7-9 and TRBJ2-3; 10 bases are a match to TRBD2. V lost 0 bases to trimming and J lost 6 bases; unmatched junction nucleotides: 3. Germline V gene sequence: CDR1 SEHNR, CDR2 FQNEAQ (reference sequence). The CDR3 consists of 15 residues. CDR3 DNA sequence: TGTGCCAGCAGCTTAGCTCCTAGCGGGAGCGATACGCAGTATTTT. Protein product: CASSLAPSGSDTQYF.

The rearrangement links TRBV5-1 to TRBJ2-7; D call uncertain. Germline CDR1 is SGHRS and CDR2 is YFSETQ. V was clipped by 0 bases and J by 0 bases, with 10 bases between them. This CDR3 has 15 residues. The CDR3 DNA reads TGCGCCAGCAGCTTGGATGGGGTCAACTCCTACGAGCAGTACTTC. This translates into CASSLDGVNSYEQYF.

V gene TRBV28 combines with J gene TRBJ2-7, with D perhaps TRBD1 (5 bases). The CDR3 is 15 residues long. The germline gives CDR1 MDHEN, CDR2 SYDVKM. V lost 3 bases, J lost 0 bases, and 12 bases lay in between. DNA of the CDR3: TGTGCCAGCAGTTTTACGACAGACGACTCCTACGAGCAGTACTTC. It encodes CASSFTTDDSYEQYF. Drawing the rest from reference TRBV28 and TRBJ2-7, the complete variable domain is DVKVTQSSRYLVKRTGEKVFLECVQDMDHENMFWYRQDPGLGLRLIYFSYDVKMKEKGDIPEGYSVSREKKERFSLILESASTNQTSMYLCASSFTTDDSYEQYFGPGTRLTVT.

CDR3 protein: CASSTTGGYEQYF. CDR3 coding DNA: TGTGCCAGTAGTACGACCGGCGGCTACGAGCAGTACTTC. This chain joins TRBV19 and TRBJ2-7; unclear D gene. The length of the CDR3 is 13 residues. V was trimmed by 4 bases and J by 3 bases, leaving 10 bases between them. Per germline, CDR1 LNHDA and CDR2 SQIVND (reference sequence). Using reference TRBV19 and TRBJ2-7 for the parts outside the CDR3, the full variable domain is DGGITQSPKYLFRKEGQNVTLSCEQNLNHDAMYWYRQDPGQGLRLIYYSQIVNDFQKGDIAEGYSVSREKKESFPLTVTSAQKNPTAFYLCASSTTGGYEQYFGPGTRLTVT.

The chain combines TRBV6-1 with TRBJ2-7; D may be TRBD1 (5 bases). V dropped 4 bases and J dropped 2 bases, with 18 bases sitting between them. This CDR3 region has 16 residues. Per the germline V gene, CDR1 is MNHNS and CDR2 is SASEGT. DNA of the CDR3: TGTGCCAGCAGTGGAGACAGCCGTGTAGAGACCTACGAGCAGTACTTC. It yields the protein CASSGDSRVETYEQYF.

The V call is TRBV7-9, the J call TRBJ2-7; possible D gene TRBD1, 6 bases. From germline, CDR1 is SEHNR and CDR2 FQNEAQ (reference sequence). V lost 5 bases and J 5 bases, leaving 22 bases between the germline ends. CDR3 length: 16 amino acids. The CDR3 bases are TGTGCCAGCAGCCTTGACAGGCTTGGACCTATAGACGAGCAGTACTTC. This encodes CASSLDRLGPIDEQYF.

Comment on this clone: Other DNA sequences in the same sample also yield this CDR3. This chain connects TRBV9 to TRBJ1-3; 7 bases match TRBD1. Germline V gene lookup returns CDR1 SGDLS and CDR2 YYNGEE. The CDR3 has 15 amino acids. V dropped 0 bases and J dropped 2; count of bases not matched to a gene: 2. CDR3: CASSVAGTAGNTIYF. In DNA, the CDR3 is TGTGCCAGCAGCGTAGCGGGGACAGCTGGAAACACCATATATTTT.

A remark on this clone: Other nucleotide sequences in the sample specify the same CDR3. The rearrangement joins TRBV27 to TRBJ1-2, with D possibly matching TRBD1 (5 bases). The V gene lost 6 bases and the J gene lost 4 bases, with 9 bases spanning the gap. Germline values: CDR1 MNHEY, CDR2 SMNVEV (reference sequence). This CDR3 has 12 amino acids. CDR3 amino acids: CASSSGGYGYTF. CDR3 nucleotides: TGTGCCAGCAGCTCTGGGGGCTATGGCTACACCTTC.

This sequence joins TRBV6-5 and TRBJ2-7, with D possibly matching TRBD2 (5 bases). The V and J ends lost 0 bases and 4 bases respectively, with 16 bases between them. From germline, CDR1 is MNHEY and CDR2 SVGAGI. The CDR3 is 16 amino acids. CDR3 DNA sequence: TGTGCCAGCAGTTACTCCTCGGGGATGCTTAATTACGAGCAGTACTTC. This codes for CASSYSSGMLNYEQYF.

DNA for the CDR3: TGTGCCAGCAGTTCCGGGGACGAGACCCAGTACTTC. Amino acids: CASSSGDETQYF. The chain links TRBV27 to TRBJ2-5; D could derive from TRBD1 or TRBD2 (5 bases each). Germline V gives CDR1 MNHEY, CDR2 SMNVEV (reference sequence). This CDR3 region has 12 residues. The V end was cut by 4 bases, the J end by 5 bases, with 8 bases between.

V is TRBV5-5 and J is TRBJ2-7; weak D call: TRBD1 (6 bases). V dropped 2 bases and J dropped 0 bases, with 12 bases sitting between them. The length of the CDR3 is 15 residues. Germline CDR1 reads SGHKS; CDR2 reads YYEKEE (reference sequence). For the CDR3, the DNA is TGTGCCAGCAGCTTTAACAGGGCGAGCTCCTACGAGCAGTACTTC. It translates to CASSFNRASSYEQYF.

This chain uses TRBV5-5 with TRBJ2-7; no reliable D call. V lost 3 bases and J lost 5, with 9 bases in between. Per germline, CDR1 SGHKS and CDR2 YYEKEE (reference sequence). The CDR3 runs to 12 residues. The CDR3 DNA is TGTGCCAGCAGCTCTCCAGGACACGAGCAGTACTTC. It translates to CASSSPGHEQYF. The full variable domain, in which reference TRBV5-5 and TRBJ2-7 provide the parts outside the CDR3, is DAGVTQSPTHLIKTRGQQVTLRCSPISGHKSVSWYQQVLGQGPQFIFQYYEKEERGRGNFPDRFSARQFPNYSSELNVNALLLGDSALYLCASSSPGHEQYFGPGTRLTVT.

This chain uses TRBV2 with TRBJ1-1; TRBD1 aligns across 10 bases. V was clipped by 7 bases and J by 0 bases; unmatched bases: 8. Germline CDR1 SNHLY, CDR2 FYNNEI. The CDR3 runs 16 residues. The CDR3 loop reads CASTGTGVQMNTEAFF. CDR3 coding DNA: TGTGCCAGCACCGGGACAGGGGTCCAAATGAACACTGAAGCTTTCTTT.

This rearrangement joins TRBV13 to TRBJ2-1; no clear D. The germline V gene has CDR1 PRHDT and CDR2 FYEKMQ (reference sequence). The CDR3 extends over 16 amino acids. Trimming removed 5 bases at V and 0 bases at J, with 14 bases between. The CDR3 loop is CASSPNALSSYNEQFF. The DNA of the CDR3 is TGTGCCAGCAGCCCTAACGCGCTGAGCTCCTACAATGAGCAGTTCTTC.

The V call is TRBV28, the J call TRBJ2-7; no clear D. Trimming took 1 base from V and 3 from J, leaving 7 bases between them. The CDR3 loop spans 13 amino acids. Germline V gene data show CDR1 as MDHEN and CDR2 as SYDVKM. CDR3 bases: TGTGCCAGCAGTTTATATCTGAACTACGAGCAGTACTTC. Amino acid sequence: CASSLYLNYEQYF.

The rearrangement joins TRBV5-6 to TRBJ2-7; possible D gene TRBD2, 5 bases. Trimming took 3 bases from V and 2 from J, leaving 9 bases between them. The length of the CDR3 is 13 residues. The V gene's germline CDR1 is SGHDT and CDR2 YYEEEE. The CDR3 region is CASSSGNTYEQYF. CDR3 sequence (DNA): TGTGCCAGCAGCTCCGGGAACACCTACGAGCAGTACTTC.

The chain uses TRBV4-1 and TRBJ2-7, with a weak D call TRBD2 (6 bases). Germline CDR1 reads MGHRA; CDR2 reads YSYEKL. The CDR3 totals 14 residues. V shed 2 bases and J shed 3 bases, with 11 bases lying between them. The CDR3 here is CASSQLVSGYEQYF. CDR3 DNA: TGCGCCAGCAGCCAATTAGTTAGCGGCTACGAGCAGTACTTC.

The chain is built from TRBV7-2 and TRBJ2-7; 10 bases map to TRBD2. The CDR3 consists of 14 residues. The V gene end was trimmed by 2 bases and the J gene end by 4 bases; junction bases not matched to a gene: 2. CDR1 is SGHTA, CDR2 FQGNSA, per germline. CDR3 amino acids: CASSLLAGEYEQYF. CDR3 coding DNA: TGTGCCAGCAGCTTACTAGCGGGAGAGTACGAGCAGTACTTC.

The chain links TRBV2 to TRBJ2-3, with 7 bases fitting TRBD2. CDR1 is SNHLY, CDR2 FYNNEI, per germline. This CDR3 contains 19 residues. Losses at the gene ends were 2 bases for V and 0 bases for J; bases not matched to a gene: 14. CDR3 region: CASSESLAGNLVSTDTQYF. In DNA form, the CDR3 reads TGTGCCAGCAGTGAATCGTTAGCGGGTAACTTGGTTAGCACAGATACGCAGTATTTT.

The chain is built from TRBV6-5 and TRBJ2-3; possibly TRBD1 for D (5 bases). Germline V gene data show CDR1 as MNHEY and CDR2 as SVGAGI. V shed 4 bases and J shed 1 base, with 12 bases lying between them. CDR3 size: 15 residues. CDR3 in amino acids: CASSFTLQGTDTQYF. For the CDR3, the DNA is TGTGCCAGCAGTTTCACCCTACAGGGCACAGATACGCAGTATTTT.

The chain is built from TRBV27 and TRBJ2-2; no reliable D call. With 7 bases removed from V and 6 bases from J, the gap between germline ends came to 12 bases. The CDR3 has 13 amino acids. Germline lookup yields CDR1 MNHEY and CDR2 SMNVEV (reference sequence). The CDR3 reads CASISLSAGELFF. Written as DNA, the CDR3 is TGTGCCAGCATATCCCTTAGTGCCGGGGAGCTGTTTTTT.

This clone was observed a single time. V usage is TRBV7-2 and J usage is TRBJ2-6, with 8 bases identical to TRBD2. The CDR3 is made up of 16 amino acids. Trimming at V came to 2 bases and at J to 0 bases, leaving 0 bases not matched to a gene. Germline assignment: CDR1 SGHTA and CDR2 FQGNSA. The CDR3 here is CASSLTSGSGANVLTF. The CDR3 DNA is TGTGCCAGCAGCTTAACTAGCGGCTCTGGGGCCAACGTCCTGACTTTC.